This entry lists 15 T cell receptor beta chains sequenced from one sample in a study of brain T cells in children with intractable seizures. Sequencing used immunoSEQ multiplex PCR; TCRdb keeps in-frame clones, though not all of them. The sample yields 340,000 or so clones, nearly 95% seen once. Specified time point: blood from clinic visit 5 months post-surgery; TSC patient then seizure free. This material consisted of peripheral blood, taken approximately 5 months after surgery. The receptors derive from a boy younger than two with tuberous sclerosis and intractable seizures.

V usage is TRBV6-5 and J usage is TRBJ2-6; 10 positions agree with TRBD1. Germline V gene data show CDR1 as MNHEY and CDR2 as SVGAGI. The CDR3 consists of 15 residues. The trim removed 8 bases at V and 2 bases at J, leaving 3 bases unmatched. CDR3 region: CASSTGGAGANVLTF. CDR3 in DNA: TGTGCCAGCTCGACAGGGGGCGCTGGGGCCAACGTCCTGACTTTC.

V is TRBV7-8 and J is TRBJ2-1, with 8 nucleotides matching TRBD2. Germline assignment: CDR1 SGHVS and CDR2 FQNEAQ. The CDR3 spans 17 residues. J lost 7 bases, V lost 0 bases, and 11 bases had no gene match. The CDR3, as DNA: TGTGCCAGCAGCTTAGCGGGCAGGGCCAGACTAGCGAATGAGCAGTTCTTC. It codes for CASSLAGRARLANEQFF.

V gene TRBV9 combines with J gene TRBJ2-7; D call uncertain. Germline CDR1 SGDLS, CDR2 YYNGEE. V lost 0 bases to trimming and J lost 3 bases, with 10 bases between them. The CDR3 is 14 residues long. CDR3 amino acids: CASSVATGDYEQYF. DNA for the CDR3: TGTGCCAGCAGCGTAGCTACGGGTGACTACGAGCAGTACTTC. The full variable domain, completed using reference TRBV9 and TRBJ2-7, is DSGVTQTPKHLITATGQRVTLRCSPRSGDLSVYWYQQSLDQGLQFLIQYYNGEERAKGNILERFSAQQFPDLHSELNLSSLELGDSALYFCASSVATGDYEQYFGPGTRLTVT.

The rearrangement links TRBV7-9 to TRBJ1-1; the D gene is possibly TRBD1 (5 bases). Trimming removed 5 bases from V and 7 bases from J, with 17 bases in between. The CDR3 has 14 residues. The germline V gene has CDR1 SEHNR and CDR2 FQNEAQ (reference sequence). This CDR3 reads CASSTPGTAYEAFF. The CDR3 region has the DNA TGTGCCAGCAGCACTCCAGGGACGGCTTATGAAGCTTTCTTT.

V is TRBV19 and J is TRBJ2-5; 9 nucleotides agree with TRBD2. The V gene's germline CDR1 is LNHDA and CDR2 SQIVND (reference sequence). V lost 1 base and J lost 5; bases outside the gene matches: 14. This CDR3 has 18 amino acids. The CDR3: CASSIVLYRAGGSETQYF. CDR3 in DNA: TGTGCCAGTAGTATAGTACTTTACAGGGCGGGAGGGTCGGAGACCCAGTACTTC.

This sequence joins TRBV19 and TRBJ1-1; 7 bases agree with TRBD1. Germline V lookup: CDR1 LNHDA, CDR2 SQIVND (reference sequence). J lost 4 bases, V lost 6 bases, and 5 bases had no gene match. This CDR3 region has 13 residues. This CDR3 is CASRTGTATEAFF. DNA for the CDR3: TGTGCCAGTAGGACGGGGACAGCCACTGAAGCTTTCTTT.

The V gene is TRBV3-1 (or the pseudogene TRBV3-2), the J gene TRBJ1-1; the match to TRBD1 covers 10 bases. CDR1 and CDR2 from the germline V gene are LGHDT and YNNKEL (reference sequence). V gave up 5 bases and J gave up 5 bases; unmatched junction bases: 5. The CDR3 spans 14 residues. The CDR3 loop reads CASSGRDRGTEAFF. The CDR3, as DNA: TGTGCCAGCAGCGGCCGGGACAGGGGAACTGAAGCTTTCTTT.

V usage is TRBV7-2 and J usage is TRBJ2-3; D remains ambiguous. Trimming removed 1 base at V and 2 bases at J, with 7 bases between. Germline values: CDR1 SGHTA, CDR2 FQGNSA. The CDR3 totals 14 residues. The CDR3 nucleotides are TGTGCCAGCAGCTTAGTCACCGACACAGATACGCAGTATTTT. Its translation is CASSLVTDTDTQYF.

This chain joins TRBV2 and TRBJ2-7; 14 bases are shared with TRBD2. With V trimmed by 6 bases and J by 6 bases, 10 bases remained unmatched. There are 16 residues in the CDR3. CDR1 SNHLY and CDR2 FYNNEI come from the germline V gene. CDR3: CASRFILGLAGVEQYF. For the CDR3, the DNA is TGTGCCAGCAGATTCATTTTGGGACTAGCGGGAGTCGAGCAGTACTTC. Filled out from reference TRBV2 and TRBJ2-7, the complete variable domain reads EPEVTQTPSHQVTQMGQEVILRCVPISNHLYFYWYRQILGQKVEFLVSFYNNEISEKSEIFDDQFSVERPDGSNFTLKIRSTKLEDSAMYFCASRFILGLAGVEQYFGPGTRLTVT.

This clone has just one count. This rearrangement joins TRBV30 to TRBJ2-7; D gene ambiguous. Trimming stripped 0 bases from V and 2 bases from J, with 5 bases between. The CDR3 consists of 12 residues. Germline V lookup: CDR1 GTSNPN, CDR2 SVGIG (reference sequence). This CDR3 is CAWSVETYEQYF. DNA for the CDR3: TGTGCCTGGAGTGTAGAAACCTACGAGCAGTACTTC.

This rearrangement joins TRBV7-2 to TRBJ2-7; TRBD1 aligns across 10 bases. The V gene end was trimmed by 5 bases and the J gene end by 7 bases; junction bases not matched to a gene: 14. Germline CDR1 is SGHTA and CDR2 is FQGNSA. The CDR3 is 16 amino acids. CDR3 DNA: TGTGCCAGCAGCAATGAGGGCTGGGACAGGGGCTGGGAGCAGTACTTC. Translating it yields CASSNEGWDRGWEQYF.

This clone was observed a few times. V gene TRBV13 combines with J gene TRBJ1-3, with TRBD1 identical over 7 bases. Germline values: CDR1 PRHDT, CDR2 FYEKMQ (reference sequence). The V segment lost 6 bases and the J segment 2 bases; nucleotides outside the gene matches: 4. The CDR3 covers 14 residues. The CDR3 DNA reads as TGTGCCAGCAGGCGACAGGGCGCTGGAAACACCATATATTTT. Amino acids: CASRRQGAGNTIYF.

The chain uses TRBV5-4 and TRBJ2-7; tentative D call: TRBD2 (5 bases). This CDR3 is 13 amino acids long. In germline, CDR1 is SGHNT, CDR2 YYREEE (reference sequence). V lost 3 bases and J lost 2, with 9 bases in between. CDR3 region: CASSSDGTYEQYF. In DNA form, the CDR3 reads TGTGCCAGCAGCTCGGACGGGACCTACGAGCAGTACTTC.

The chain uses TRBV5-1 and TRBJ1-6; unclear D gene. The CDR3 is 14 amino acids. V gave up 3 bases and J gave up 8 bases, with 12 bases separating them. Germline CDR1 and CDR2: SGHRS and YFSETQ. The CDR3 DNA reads TGCGCCAGCAGCTGGACGGGGAGTGATTCACCCCTCCACTTT. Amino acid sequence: CASSWTGSDSPLHF.

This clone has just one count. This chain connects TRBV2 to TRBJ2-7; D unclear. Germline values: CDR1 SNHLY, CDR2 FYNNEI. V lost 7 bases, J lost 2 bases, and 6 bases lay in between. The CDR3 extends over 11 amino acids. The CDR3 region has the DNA TGTGCCAGCACCGAAGCCTACGAGCAGTACTTC. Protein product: CASTEAYEQYF. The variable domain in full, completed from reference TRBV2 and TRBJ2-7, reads EPEVTQTPSHQVTQMGQEVILRCVPISNHLYFYWYRQILGQKVEFLVSFYNNEISEKSEIFDDQFSVERPDGSNFTLKIRSTKLEDSAMYFCASTEAYEQYFGPGTRLTVT.